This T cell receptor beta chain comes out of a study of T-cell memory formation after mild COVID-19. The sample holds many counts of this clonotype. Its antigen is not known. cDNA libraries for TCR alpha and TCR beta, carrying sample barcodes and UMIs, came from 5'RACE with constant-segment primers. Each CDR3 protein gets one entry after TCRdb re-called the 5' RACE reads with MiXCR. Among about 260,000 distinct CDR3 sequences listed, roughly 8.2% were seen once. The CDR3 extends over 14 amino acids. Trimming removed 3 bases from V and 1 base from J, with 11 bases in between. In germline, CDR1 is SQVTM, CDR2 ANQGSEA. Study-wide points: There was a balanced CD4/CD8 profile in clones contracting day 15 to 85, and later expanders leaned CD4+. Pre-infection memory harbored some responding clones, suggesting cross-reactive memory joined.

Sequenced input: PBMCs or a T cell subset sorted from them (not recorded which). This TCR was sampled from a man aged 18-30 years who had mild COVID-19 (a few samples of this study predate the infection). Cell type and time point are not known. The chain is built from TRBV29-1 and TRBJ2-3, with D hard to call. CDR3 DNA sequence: TGCAGCGTTGATGGTGGATTCGGCACAGATACGCAGTATTTT. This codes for CSVDGGFGTDTQYF.